Below are 25 T cell receptor beta chains sequenced from a single sample in a study of tissue T cells after allogeneic stem cell transplantation. Time point meaning: mouse harvest day 7 after allogeneic transplant. Tail vein injection delivered 10^7 T-cell-depleted bone marrow cells and 10^6 splenic CD5+ T cells. Produced via immunoSEQ multiplex PCR; TCRdb's table is partial and in-frame only. The sample has approximately 8,000 clones, 35% to 60% seen once. Sequenced sample: gut tissue. These receptor sequences come from a female BALB/c mouse given C57BL/6 T cells with graft-versus-host disease after an allogeneic hematopoietic cell transplant.

Notes on this clone: The gene symbols are mouse symbols. The sequenced fragment ends 1 residue before the CDR3 boundary, so the rest is inferred from the germline J gene. This sequence joins TRBV16 and TRBJ2-5, with 8 nucleotides matching TRBD2. Germline V gene data show CDR1 as SGHSA and CDR2 as FRNQAP. V trimming: 0 bases; J trimming: 5 bases; junction bases outside the gene matches: 1. The CDR3 extends over 14 amino acids. The CDR3 sequence: CASSLEWGGDTQYF. CDR3 DNA, as far as it was read: TGTGCAAGCAGCTTAGAATGGGGGGGAGACACCCAGTAC.

Concerning this clone itself: Any gene name here is a mouse gene name. The sequenced fragment ends 1 residue before the CDR3 boundary, so the rest is inferred from the germline J gene. This chain connects TRBV23 to TRBJ2-7; TRBD1, the D gene given by the table, was not confirmed from the DNA. CDR1 KGHTA and CDR2 FQNQQP come from the germline V gene. The CDR3 extends over 13 amino acids. The CDR3 here is CSSSGQGPYEQYF. Partial CDR3 DNA: TGCTCCAGCAGTGGACAGGGGCCTTATGAACAGTAC.

This clone was recorded a few times. The germline and genes are mouse ones. The read finishes 1 residue shy of the CDR3 end, and the germline J gene is used to complete it. This chain uses TRBV26 with TRBJ1-1; D may be TRBD1 (6 bases). The CDR3 covers 14 residues. V lost 4 bases and J 0 bases, leaving 9 bases between the germline ends. CDR1 KGHPV and CDR2 FQNQEV come from the germline V gene (reference sequence). CDR3 bases read: TGTGCCAGCAGTCCGGGACAAGCAAACACAGAAGTCTTC. Its protein is CASSPGQANTEVF. The full CDR3 sequence reads CASSPGQANTEVFF.

Of note for this clone: Any gene name here is a mouse gene name. The read ends 1 residue shy of where the CDR3 ends; the end is completed using the germline J gene. The chain joins TRBV3 to TRBJ2-2; a weak D match, TRBD1 (6 bases). The germline V gene encodes CDR1 SNHLY and CDR2 FYNGKV (reference sequence). Trimming took 5 bases from V and 0 from J, leaving 10 bases between them. This CDR3 has 15 residues. The part of the CDR3 DNA that was read is TGTGCCAGCAGCCCCGGGACAACAAACACCGGGCAGCTCTAC. Amino acids: CASSPGTTNTGQLY. The CDR3 reads in full as CASSPGTTNTGQLYF.

This clone was counted a few times. The genes and germline here are from mouse. The read gets to within 1 residue of the CDR3 end, and the germline J gene fills in the rest. The V gene is TRBV13-2, the J gene TRBJ1-6; 7 nucleotides align to TRBD1. TRBJ1-6 is treated as an ORF (open reading frame) with a function not yet certain. The germline V gene has CDR1 NNHNN and CDR2 SYGAGS (reference sequence). The CDR3 is 15 amino acids. The V and J ends lost 0 bases and 7 bases, in that order; junction bases with no gene match: 4. CDR3 region: CASGDAGRGNSPLYF. The CDR3 bases that were read are TGTGCCAGCGGTGATGCTGGCAGGGGGAATTCGCCCCTCTAC.

Worth noting for this clone: The listed genes are named as in mouse. The CDR3 end is not reached by the read, which stops 1 residue before it; the germline J gene fills it in. This chain joins TRBV16 and TRBJ2-2; D is perhaps TRBD1 (5 bases). Deletions cut 2 bases from V and 1 base from J, with 5 bases between. CDR3 length: 14 residues. Per the germline V gene, CDR1 is SGHSA and CDR2 is FRNQAP. CDR3 sequence reads: CASSLRGNTGQLYF. Incomplete CDR3 DNA: TGTGCAAGCAGCTTAAGGGGAAACACCGGGCAGCTCTAC. The variable domain in full, with the rest retrieved from reference TRBV16 and TRBJ2-2, is NAGVIQTPRHKVTGKGQEATLWCEPISGHSAVFWYRQTIVQGLEFLTYFRNQAPIDDSGMPKERFSAQMPNQSHSTLKIQSTQPQDSAVYLCASSLRGNTGQLYFGEGSKLTVL.

A word on this clone: Gene names and germline match the mouse. The CDR3: CASSLVNSYEQYF. The part of the CDR3 DNA that was read is TGTGCCAGCAGTTTAGTCAACTCCTATGAACAGTAC. J is TRBJ2-7 and V is TRBV15, with no clear D. The CDR3 goes on 1 residue after the read ends, and that part is filled in from the germline J gene. Germline CDR1 SGHND, CDR2 FRSKSL. The V end was cut by 1 base, the J end by 0 bases, with 4 bases between. The CDR3 consists of 13 residues.

Comments on this clone: The listed genes are named as in mouse. The read stops 1 residue short of the end of the CDR3; the missing end is completed from the germline J gene. The rearrangement uses TRBV3 and TRBJ2-4; D unclear. V lost 5 bases to trimming and J lost 0 bases, with 9 bases between them. CDR3 size: 14 residues. In germline, CDR1 is SNHLY, CDR2 FYNGKV (reference sequence). CDR3 sequence reads: CASSLRQSQNTLYF. The sequenced part of the CDR3 DNA is TGTGCCAGCAGCCTAAGACAAAGTCAAAACACCTTGTAC.

Only a few counts were recorded for this clone. The listed genes are named as in mouse. The read terminates 1 residue ahead of where the CDR3 ends, so the germline J gene completes it. The sample contains more than one DNA sequence encoding this CDR3. The chain employs TRBV26 and TRBJ1-1; no firm D call. Deletions cut 3 bases from V and 4 bases from J, with 3 bases between. Germline CDR1 is KGHPV and CDR2 is FQNQEV (reference sequence). This CDR3 region has 11 residues. CDR3: CASSLGTEVFF. The CDR3 DNA, read in part, is TGTGCCAGCAGTCTTGGCACAGAAGTCTTC.

This clone came up a few times. Gene labels here are mouse ones. From the germline J gene comes the end of the CDR3, since the read stops 1 residue before it. This chain links TRBV15 with TRBJ2-1; no reliable D call. The V and J ends lost 1 base and 1 base respectively, with 5 bases between them. From germline, CDR1 is SGHND and CDR2 FRSKSL. The CDR3 runs to 14 residues. CDR3 sequence reads: CASSLGQNYAEQFF. CDR3 DNA, as far as it was read: TGTGCCAGCAGTTTAGGGCAAAACTATGCTGAGCAGTTC.

This clone was counted between two and nine times. Gene names are the mouse ones. The read ends 1 residue shy of where the CDR3 ends; the end is completed using the germline J gene. The chain combines TRBV12-1 with TRBJ2-5; tentative D call: TRBD1 (6 bases). CDR1 and CDR2 (germline): SGHSN, HYEKVE. CDR3 size: 13 residues. Trimming stripped 1 base from V and 3 bases from J, with 7 bases between. The CDR3 protein is CASSLGQQDTQYF. CDR3 DNA (partial): TGTGCCAGCTCTCTGGGACAACAAGACACCCAGTAC.

Only a few counts were recorded for this clone. The gene symbols are mouse symbols. Read data end 1 residue before the CDR3 end; the end is taken from the germline J gene. The chain couples TRBV14 to TRBJ1-2; the D gene is possibly TRBD1 (5 bases). V was clipped by 2 bases and J by 0 bases, with 8 bases between them. Germline-derived CDR1 and CDR2 are SGHDT and FRDEAV. This CDR3 has 14 residues. The CDR3 region is CASSLGGANSDYTF. CDR3 bases read: TGTGCCAGCAGTTTGGGGGGTGCAAACTCCGACTACACC.

Regarding this clone: Germline and genes here are mouse. The CDR3 is cut off 1 residue early in the read; its end comes from the germline J gene. The J gene is TRBJ2-5, the V gene TRBV15; D remains unclear. The CDR3 extends over 11 amino acids. V lost 5 bases to trimming and J lost 6 bases, with 6 bases between them. Germline CDR1 SGHND, CDR2 FRSKSL. The CDR3 reads CASSPVDTQYF. The DNA read from the CDR3 is TGTGCCAGCAGTCCCGTGGACACCCAGTAC.

In regard to this clone: Genes and germline are mouse. The CDR3 end lies 1 residue beyond the end of the read and is filled in from the germline J gene. The chain employs TRBV15 and TRBJ2-4; TRBD1 might be the D (6 bases). Germline V CDR1 and CDR2: SGHND, FRSKSL. There are 14 residues in the CDR3. Trimming removed 6 bases from V and 0 bases from J, with 10 bases in between. The CDR3 loop is CASSPQGSQNTLYF. Incomplete CDR3 DNA: TGTGCCAGCAGCCCGCAGGGGAGTCAAAACACCTTGTAC.

This clone was seen just once. These gene names are mouse names. The CDR3 is cut off 1 residue early in the read; its end comes from the germline J gene. The V call is TRBV12-1, the J call TRBJ1-2, with TRBD1 identical over 8 bases. Trimming took 3 bases from V and 4 from J; bases not matched to a gene: 6. Germline lookup yields CDR1 SGHSN and CDR2 HYEKVE. The CDR3 loop spans 14 amino acids. The CDR3 loop is CASSSQGAASDYTF. CDR3 bases read: TGTGCCAGCTCTTCTCAGGGGGCAGCCTCCGACTACACC.

Note on this clone: Gene names refer to mouse genes. The missing CDR3 end, 1 residue past where the read stops, is filled in from the germline J gene. J is TRBJ1-1 and V is TRBV1, with 7 positions matching TRBD1. Germline CDR1 and CDR2: NSQYPW and LRSPGD (reference sequence). The CDR3 is made up of 15 amino acids. V gave up 3 bases and J gave up 3 bases; unmatched junction bases: 7. The CDR3 reads CTCSARGRGDTEVFF. The sequenced part of the CDR3 DNA is TGCACCTGCAGTGCTAGGGGGCGCGGGGACACAGAAGTCTTC.

Regarding this clone: Germline and genes: mouse. The read terminates 1 residue ahead of where the CDR3 ends, so the germline J gene completes it. The chain recombines TRBV5 with TRBJ1-4, with 10 bases that match TRBD1. Germline CDR1 and CDR2: LGHNA and YNLKQL (reference sequence). V shed 4 bases and J 3 bases; nucleotides not matched to a gene: 2. The CDR3 extends over 15 amino acids. Partial CDR3 DNA: TGTGCCAGCAGCCCGGGACAGGGGACCAACGAAAGATTATTT. This translates into CASSPGQGTNERLF. The full-length CDR3 reads as CASSPGQGTNERLFF.

For this clone: The genes are named according to mouse. With the read ending 1 residue before the CDR3 end, the germline J gene is used to fill in that end. This chain connects TRBV26 to TRBJ1-3; TRBD1 is a possible D gene (5 bases). The CDR3 has 13 residues. From germline, CDR1 is KGHPV and CDR2 FQNQEV (reference sequence). Trimming shortened V by 5 bases and J by 2 bases, and 7 bases separated the two germline ends. The CDR3 sequence: CASSGGAGNTLYF. CDR3 DNA (partial): TGTGCCAGCAGTGGGGGGGCTGGAAATACGCTCTAT.

On this clone itself: The germline and genes are mouse ones. The sequence runs out 1 residue before the end of the CDR3; the remainder is reconstructed from the germline J gene. V gene TRBV13-2 combines with J gene TRBJ2-5; tentative D call: TRBD1 (6 bases). V lost 5 bases, J lost 2 bases, and 9 bases lay in between. Per the germline V gene, CDR1 is NNHNN and CDR2 is SYGAGS (reference sequence). This CDR3 spans 13 amino acids. Here the CDR3 reads CASGHRVQDTQYF. Partial CDR3 DNA: TGTGCCAGCGGCCACAGGGTCCAAGACACCCAGTAC.

Comments on this clone: The germline and genes are mouse ones. The sequenced fragment ends 1 residue before the CDR3 boundary, so the rest is inferred from the germline J gene. This chain links TRBV5 with TRBJ1-1; 8 nucleotides line up with TRBD1. After removal of 0 bases from V and 0 bases from J, the junction contained 3 bases not matched to a gene. The germline V gene has CDR1 LGHNA and CDR2 YNLKQL (reference sequence). The CDR3 runs to 16 residues. Partial CDR3 DNA: TGTGCCAGCAGCCAAGAGGGGACAGGAGCAAACACAGAAGTCTTC. This codes for CASSQEGTGANTEVF. The whole CDR3 sequence is CASSQEGTGANTEVFF.

A word on this clone: The gene names here belong to mouse. The CDR3 end is not reached by the read, which stops 1 residue before it; the germline J gene fills it in. The chain employs TRBV3 and TRBJ1-2, with TRBD1 as a possible D gene (6 bases). V lost 0 bases, J lost 4 bases, and 9 bases lay in between. The CDR3 extends over 14 amino acids. Germline-derived CDR1 and CDR2 are SNHLY and FYNGKV (reference sequence). CDR3 DNA (partial): TGTGCCAGCAGCTTAGCCAGGGGAGTCTCCGACTACACC. Its protein product is CASSLARGVSDYT. The whole CDR3 protein reads CASSLARGVSDYTF.

Comment on this clone: These gene names are mouse names. From the germline J gene comes the end of the CDR3, since the read stops 1 residue before it. The rearrangement links TRBV4 to TRBJ2-2, with 8 bases lining up with TRBD2. The germline CDR1 and CDR2 sequences are LGHDT and YNNKQL (reference sequence). There are 13 residues in the CDR3. The junction had 0 bases not matched to a gene; V was cut back by 6 bases and J by 3 bases. CDR3 sequence: CASRLGDTGQLYF. The sequenced CDR3 bases are TGTGCCAGCAGACTGGGGGACACCGGGCAGCTCTAC.

This clone was counted between two and nine times. The germline and genes are mouse ones. The sequenced CDR3 bases are TGTGCCAGCAGCTTTCGCTGGGGGGGCCCCTATGAACAGTAC. Its protein is CASSFRWGGPYEQY. The whole CDR3 region reads CASSFRWGGPYEQYF. The V and J genes are TRBV3 and TRBJ2-7; 10 bases line up with TRBD2. The read terminates 1 residue ahead of where the CDR3 ends, so the germline J gene completes it. The germline V gene has CDR1 SNHLY and CDR2 FYNGKV (reference sequence). The CDR3 sequence is 15 residues long. V trimming: 3 bases; J trimming: 2 bases; junction bases outside the gene matches: 4.

A word on this clone: The genes are named according to mouse. The sequenced fragment ends 1 residue before the CDR3 boundary, so the rest is inferred from the germline J gene. J is TRBJ1-5 and V is TRBV20; 10 positions match TRBD1. This CDR3 is 14 amino acids long. With 3 bases clipped from V and 9 bases from J, the junction kept 8 bases outside the gene matches. Germline V lookup: CDR1 GFQATS, CDR2 STVNSAI. CDR3 DNA, as far as it was read: TGTGGTGCTAGCCCTGACAGGGGGCGCGGGGCTCCGCTT. It codes for CGASPDRGRGAPL. The full CDR3 reads CGASPDRGRGAPLF.

A word on this clone: Germline and genes here are mouse. The CDR3 extends 1 residue past the end of the read, so its final part is completed from the germline J gene. The chain recombines TRBV26 with TRBJ1-1, with TRBD1 as a possible D gene (6 bases). Trimming pared 3 bases from V and 0 bases from J, leaving 11 bases between. The CDR3 consists of 15 residues. In germline, CDR1 is KGHPV, CDR2 FQNQEV (reference sequence). The DNA read from the CDR3 is TGTGCCAGCAGTCTAATTGGGACATCAAACACAGAAGTCTTC. This codes for CASSLIGTSNTEVF. The whole CDR3 is CASSLIGTSNTEVFF.